A selection of T cell receptor beta chains follows, all from one sample in a study of blood T cell repertoires in COVID-19. Sequencing was performed with immunoSEQ multiplex PCR; in TCRdb, only in-frame clones are kept and a portion is missing. The profile shows around 200,000 clones, just over 85% of them singletons. Sequencing was performed on PBMCs or T cells enriched from blood (not recorded which). The receptors originated from a woman between 40 and 55 years old with acute COVID-19. CDR3s include the opening cysteine and the closing phenylalanine or tryptophan. Each record gives: D gene, J gene, clone size, V gene, CDR3 DNA, CDR3 protein. A D gene is named only where the DNA matches it firmly. For some rows the clone size is stated as once, few or many, or as a class when expanded; others skip it.

NA	TRBJ2-7	NA	TRBV5-1	TGCGCCAGCAGCTTAGGTACGACTGCTGCCTACGAGCAGTACTTC	CASSLGTTAAYEQYF
TRBD1	TRBJ1-2	few	TRBV25-1	TGTGCCAGCAGGGAGGGGGCGACTTATGGCTACACCTTC	CASREGATYGYTF
TRBD2	TRBJ2-5	NA	TRBV5-8	TGTGCCCTTAACTTTGGACTAGCGGAAGAGACCCAGTACTTC	CALNFGLAEETQYF
TRBD1	TRBJ1-2	NA	TRBV5-5	TGTGCCAGCAGCTTGGGAGGTGGGGACAGGGCTCATGGCTACACCTTC	CASSLGGGDRAHGYTF
TRBD2	TRBJ2-5	NA	TRBV4-1	TGCGCCAGCAGCCAAGCGGTATTAGCGGGGGGACAACAAGAGACCCAGTACTTC	CASSQAVLAGGQQETQYF
NA	TRBJ1-4	NA	TRBV5-5	TGTGCCAGCAGCTTGGCCGTGACAGCAAATGAAAAACTGTTTTTT	CASSLAVTANEKLFF
NA	TRBJ1-6	NA	TRBV10-3	TGTGCCATCAAGGGGGTTTTGAATTCACCCCTCCACTTT	CAIKGVLNSPLHF
TRBD1	TRBJ2-7	NA	TRBV11-2	TGTGCCAGCAGCCAGGGACAGGGGCACACCTTCTCCTACGAGCAGTACTTC	CASSQGQGHTFSYEQYF
NA	TRBJ1-1	NA	TRBV2	TGTGCCACCCTATCAGGGAACACTGAAGCTTTCTTT	CATLSGNTEAFF
NA	TRBJ1-1	NA	TRBV5-1	TGCGCCAGCAGCGTAGACGGGCAGGGTGCTGAAGCTTTCTTT	CASSVDGQGAEAFF
NA	TRBJ1-3	once	TRBV4-1	TGCGCCAGCAGCCAAGGGGGCACTGGAAACACCATATATTTT	CASSQGGTGNTIYF
NA	TRBJ2-3	NA	TRBV9	TGTGCCAGCAGCGTAGTCGGGACTAGCACAGATACGCAGTATTTT	CASSVVGTSTDTQYF
NA	TRBJ2-2	once	TRBV19	TGTGCCAGTACCAAGCAGGGGAACACCGGGGAGCTGTTTTTT	CASTKQGNTGELFF
NA	TRBJ1-1	NA	TRBV7-8	TGTGCCAGCAGCTTAGTAAAGGGACAAAACACTGAAGCTTTCTTT	CASSLVKGQNTEAFF
TRBD1	TRBJ1-1	NA	TRBV12-5	TGTGCTAGTGGTTTGCCCAAGGGGGCCCTTTGGGAGCACACTGAAGCTTTCTTT	CASGLPKGALWEHTEAFF
TRBD2	TRBJ2-5	NA	TRBV19	TGTGCCAGTAGTATCTCAGCGGGGGGGATCGGGGAGACCCAGTACTTC	CASSISAGGIGETQYF
NA	TRBJ1-2	NA	TRBV24-1	TGTGCCACCAGTGGCCAGGGGCAGCCCTACACCTTC	CATSGQGQPYTF
NA	TRBJ1-1	NA	TRBV7-9	TGTGCCAGCAGGCTCGGGGAGAACACTGAAGCTTTCTTT	CASRLGENTEAFF
NA	TRBJ1-5	NA	TRBV19	TGTGCCAGTAGGGACATAAGCTTCAATCAGCCCCAGCATTTT	CASRDISFNQPQHF
TRBD2	TRBJ2-2	NA	TRBV19	TGTGCCAGTAGGATCCTTCCGGGACTAGCGGGGGAGGGGAACACCGGGGAGCTGTTTTTT	CASRILPGLAGEGNTGELFF
NA	TRBJ1-2	few	TRBV3-1/TRBV3-2	TGTGCCAGCAGCCTCGACAGATCTCATGGCTACACCTTC	CASSLDRSHGYTF
NA	TRBJ1-4	once	TRBV30	TGTGCCTGGAGTGTACCCAGGAATGAAAAACTGTTTTTT	CAWSVPRNEKLFF
NA	TRBJ1-2	NA	TRBV27	TGTGCCAGCAGTTCTGCCGGGACTCAGGGCCTAGGCTACACCTTC	CASSSAGTQGLGYTF
TRBD1	TRBJ1-1	NA	TRBV18	TGTGCCAGCCGCCAGAGGGTGGGACAGGGGTACACTGAAGCTTTCTTT	CASRQRVGQGYTEAFF
NA	TRBJ1-1	NA	TRBV27	TGTGCCAGCAGTTTATCTCAGAGGGAGTGGCGTAGCACTGAAGCTTTCTTT	CASSLSQREWRSTEAFF
TRBD2	TRBJ2-3	NA	TRBV7-2	TGTGCCAGCAGCTTGTATAGCGGGGGGGCCGGTGTAAGAGATACGCAGTATTTT	CASSLYSGGAGVRDTQYF
NA	TRBJ1-4	NA	TRBV7-2	TGTGCCAGCAGCTTGGTAGGGGGATTAGGGGAAAAACTGTTTTTT	CASSLVGGLGEKLFF
TRBD1	TRBJ1-3	NA	TRBV11-2	TGTGCCAGCAGCTTAACTGGGACAGAACTGTACACCATATATTTT	CASSLTGTELYTIYF
TRBD1	TRBJ2-7	once	TRBV5-1	TGCGCCAGCAGCCAGGGACAGGTTTCCTACGAGCAGTACTTC	CASSQGQVSYEQYF
TRBD1	TRBJ2-7	NA	TRBV18	TGTGCCAGCTCACCGGGACAGACCTACGAGCAGTACTTC	CASSPGQTYEQYF
NA	TRBJ1-1	NA	TRBV2	TGTGCCAGCAGTGAAGTCCGGGGTTTCACTGAAGCTTTCTTT	CASSEVRGFTEAFF
TRBD1	TRBJ2-2	NA	TRBV11-2	TGTGCCAGCAGCTTACGGACAGGGGGGCACACCGGGGAGCTGTTTTTT	CASSLRTGGHTGELFF
NA	TRBJ1-4	NA	TRBV6-5	TGTGCCAGCAGTTACGCGTTTTCGGAAAAACTGTTTTTT	CASSYAFSEKLFF
NA	TRBJ1-2	NA	TRBV25-1	TGTGCCAGCAGTGGTCACAATAACTATGGCTACACCTTC	CASSGHNNYGYTF
TRBD1	TRBJ1-4	NA	TRBV7-2	TGTGCCAGCAGCCCCTCGGACAGGGGTTATCTTAATGAAAAACTGTTTTTT	CASSPSDRGYLNEKLFF